A single T cell receptor beta chain is shown here with its context. The antigen is not known. Profiling relied on immunoSEQ multiplex PCR, and the TCRdb table lists in-frame clones only, not all of them. This repertoire shows tens of thousands of clones, about nine tenths found once; its top ten account for 4% to 4.5%. The sample comes from a study of OX40 agonist ivuxolimab in advanced cancers. Overall study findings and caveats: Some of the lowest clonal expansion was seen in partial responders at 0.1-3.0 mg/kg.

The CDR3 has 16 residues. V dropped 0 bases and J dropped 8; count of bases not matched to a gene: 7. Germline V gene lookup returns CDR1 LGHNA and CDR2 YNFKEQ. The source was CD4+ or CD8+ T cells sorted from blood, collected in a trial of the OX40 agonist ivuxolimab. The receptor comes from an adult with an advanced solid tumor such as melanoma, head and neck, liver or kidney cancer. V is TRBV4-2 and J is TRBJ1-4; 9 bases map to TRBD1. For the CDR3, the DNA is TGTGCCAGCAGCCAAGATCCGGGACAGGGTTGGGAAAAACTGTTTTTT. It codes for CASSQDPGQGWEKLFF.